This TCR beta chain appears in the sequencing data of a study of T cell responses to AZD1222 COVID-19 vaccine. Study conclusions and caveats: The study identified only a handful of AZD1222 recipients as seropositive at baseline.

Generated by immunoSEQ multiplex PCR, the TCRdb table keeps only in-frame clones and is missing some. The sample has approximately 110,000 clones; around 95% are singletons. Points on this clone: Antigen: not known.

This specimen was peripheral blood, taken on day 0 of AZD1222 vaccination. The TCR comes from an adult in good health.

The CDR3 protein is CASSPRGTGGLNEKLFF. The CDR3, as DNA: TGTGCCAGCAGCCCGAGAGGGACAGGGGGCCTTAATGAAAAACTGTTTTTT. V and J are TRBV7-8 and TRBJ1-4; 12 bases fit TRBD1. Germline CDR1 is SGHVS and CDR2 is FQNEAQ. Trimming at V came to 5 bases and at J to 4 bases, leaving 8 bases not matched to a gene. This CDR3 has 17 residues.